Each of the 21 T cell receptor beta chains below was sequenced from the same sample in a study of blood T cell repertoires in COVID-19. Only in-frame clones appear in the TCRdb table, and some are missing; sequencing was by immunoSEQ multiplex PCR. Of around 54,000 clones in the sample, more than 80% were seen once. Source material: peripheral blood. These receptors were collected from a woman aged 60-70 years with acute or convalescent COVID-19.

The genes are TRBV3-1 (or the pseudogene TRBV3-2) and TRBJ1-2, with 7 positions matching TRBD1. CDR1 and CDR2 from the germline V gene are LGHDT and YNNKEL (reference sequence). V lost 5 bases and J lost 2; bases outside the gene matches: 8. The CDR3 runs 15 residues. CDR3 nucleotide sequence: TGTGCCAGCAGCTTCAACAGGGGTGTAAACTATGGCTACACCTTC. Its translation: CASSFNRGVNYGYTF.

The rearrangement uses TRBV6-5 and TRBJ1-4; no firm D call. V was clipped by 8 bases and J by 8 bases, with 18 bases between them. There are 14 residues in the CDR3. Germline V gene sequence: CDR1 MNHEY, CDR2 SVGAGI. This CDR3 reads CASSRGGGREKLFF. The CDR3 bases are TGTGCCAGCTCCCGAGGAGGTGGCCGGGAAAAACTGTTTTTT.

V is TRBV30 and J is TRBJ1-3, with D possibly being TRBD1 (5 bases). V was trimmed by 7 bases and J by 0 bases, leaving 13 bases between them. The CDR3 consists of 14 residues. Looked up from germline, CDR1 is GTSNPN and CDR2 is SVGIG (reference sequence). The CDR3 sequence: CAFQGRVSGNTIYF. In DNA, the CDR3 is TGTGCCTTCCAGGGCCGAGTCTCTGGAAACACCATATATTTT. Using reference TRBV30 and TRBJ1-3 for the parts outside the CDR3, the full variable domain is SQTIHQWPATLVQPVGSPLSLECTVEGTSNPNLYWYRQAAGRGLQLLFYSVGIGQISSEVPQNLSASRPQDRQFILSSKKLLLSDSGFYLCAFQGRVSGNTIYFGEGSWLTVV.

The chain employs TRBV9 and TRBJ2-4; the match to TRBD1 covers 7 bases. Germline CDR1 reads SGDLS; CDR2 reads YYNGEE. The junction had 13 bases not matched to a gene; V was cut back by 4 bases and J by 6 bases. The CDR3 consists of 16 residues. The CDR3 loop is CASSPRGDSGGNIQYF. CDR3 DNA: TGTGCCAGCAGCCCGAGAGGGGACAGCGGAGGAAACATTCAGTACTTC.

In this sample, this clone turned up a few times. This sequence joins TRBV11-2 and TRBJ2-7, with 7 bases that match TRBD2. Germline CDR1 and CDR2: SGHAT and FQNNGV. The CDR3 has 14 residues. V shed 1 base and J 4 bases; nucleotides not matched to a gene: 4. The CDR3 protein is CASSLAGGYYEQYF. The DNA for the CDR3 is TGTGCCAGCAGCTTAGCGGGAGGTTATTACGAGCAGTACTTC.

This clone was counted between two and nine times. This rearrangement joins TRBV5-4 to TRBJ2-2, with 7 bases lining up with TRBD1. Germline V lookup: CDR1 SGHNT, CDR2 YYREEE (reference sequence). The length of the CDR3 is 15 residues. The ends lost 3 bases at V and 6 bases at J; junction bases unmatched: 8. CDR3: CASSSGDRLPGELFF. CDR3 coding DNA: TGTGCCAGCAGCTCTGGGGACAGATTGCCCGGGGAGCTGTTTTTT.

This chain connects TRBV6-1 to TRBJ1-6; 8 bases match TRBD1. The length of the CDR3 is 16 residues. Trimming cost V 3 bases and J 9 bases; bases outside gene matches: 10. The V gene's germline CDR1 is MNHNS and CDR2 SASEGT. CDR3 bases: TGTGCCAGCAGTGAGCTACAGGGGGTCTCGAGTTCACCCCTCCACTTT. Protein sequence: CASSELQGVSSSPLHF.

The rearrangement uses TRBV3-1 (or the pseudogene TRBV3-2) and TRBJ1-6, with 7 bases lining up with TRBD1. V lost 8 bases to trimming and J lost 0 bases; unmatched junction nucleotides: 4. Germline loops: CDR1 LGHDT, CDR2 YNNKEL (reference sequence). The CDR3 totals 15 residues. The CDR3: CASGYRGSYNSPLHF. CDR3 coding DNA: TGTGCCAGCGGGTACAGGGGCTCCTATAATTCACCCCTCCACTTT.

This clone was recorded once. The chain has TRBV5-1 and TRBJ1-3; D is possibly TRBD1 (5 bases). The CDR3 sequence is 13 residues long. Germline V lookup: CDR1 SGHRS, CDR2 YFSETQ. The V end lost 4 bases, the J end lost 2 bases, and 7 bases lay between the germline ends. The CDR3 nucleotides read TGCGCCAGCAGCCAGGGTACTGGAAACACCATATATTTT. Translating it yields CASSQGTGNTIYF.

The chain recombines TRBV5-8 with TRBJ2-1; 7 positions match TRBD1. Germline V gene lookup returns CDR1 SGHTS and CDR2 YDEGEE. With 4 bases clipped from V and 0 bases from J, the junction kept 4 bases outside the gene matches. The CDR3 loop spans 15 amino acids. CDR3 sequence: CASSTGVNSYNEQFF. The CDR3 region has the DNA TGTGCCAGCAGCACAGGGGTAAACTCCTACAATGAGCAGTTCTTC.

The gene calls are TRBV30 and TRBJ2-7; weak D call: TRBD1 (5 bases). The CDR3 has 13 residues. Per germline, CDR1 GTSNPN and CDR2 SVGIG (reference sequence). Trimming cost V 0 bases and J 7 bases, with 13 bases left between them. DNA for the CDR3: TGTGCCTGGAGTGTACAGACAGCAACAGAGCAGTACTTC. Translation gives CAWSVQTATEQYF.

This chain connects TRBV5-1 to TRBJ2-5; 9 bases map to TRBD1. Trimming took 5 bases from V and 4 from J; bases not matched to a gene: 12. This CDR3 comprises 16 residues. CDR1 and CDR2 (germline): SGHRS, YFSETQ. The CDR3 nucleotides read TGCGCCAGCAGAAGCGGGGACAGGGCTGGAGCAGAGACCCAGTACTTC. Translation: CASRSGDRAGAETQYF.

The chain combines TRBV5-1 with TRBJ2-1; 7 positions match TRBD1. The ends lost 1 base at V and 7 bases at J; junction bases unmatched: 8. The germline V gene encodes CDR1 SGHRS and CDR2 YFSETQ. The CDR3 consists of 15 residues. CDR3 nucleotides: TGCGCCAGCAGCTTGACCGACAGGGATTTAAATGAGCAGTTCTTC. Translation gives CASSLTDRDLNEQFF.

The rearrangement joins TRBV19 to TRBJ2-1, with D unclear. The V end was cut by 3 bases, the J end by 7 bases, with 16 bases between. This CDR3 region has 15 residues. Germline V lookup: CDR1 LNHDA, CDR2 SQIVND (reference sequence). CDR3 in DNA: TGTGCCAGTAGTATTTTCAGTCCGGCAGGTAATGAGCAGTTCTTC. The encoded protein is CASSIFSPAGNEQFF.

This rearrangement joins TRBV24-1 to TRBJ2-5, with a tentative D call TRBD1 (8 bases). V shed 2 bases and J shed 3 bases, with 18 bases lying between them. The CDR3 runs 17 residues. Germline CDR1 reads KGHDR; CDR2 reads SFDVKD. In DNA, the CDR3 is TGTGCCACCAGTGATTGGTCGACAGGGGAGGGAAAAGAGACCCAGTACTTC. Translating gives CATSDWSTGEGKETQYF.

The chain has TRBV5-1 and TRBJ2-1, with 11 nucleotides matching TRBD2. V shed 3 bases and J 4 bases; nucleotides not matched to a gene: 6. CDR1 is SGHRS, CDR2 YFSETQ, per germline. The CDR3 runs 16 residues. This CDR3 is CASSYLAGGGYNEQFF. CDR3 sequence (DNA): TGCGCCAGCAGCTACCTAGCGGGGGGAGGGTACAATGAGCAGTTCTTC.

This chain links TRBV15 with TRBJ2-7, with a possible D match to TRBD1 (6 bases). Germline-derived CDR1 and CDR2 are LNHNV and YYDKDF (reference sequence). The germline V and J ends were trimmed by 3 bases and 3 bases, with 15 bases remaining between them. The CDR3 runs to 15 residues. CDR3 protein: CATSREAGEYYEQYF. CDR3 DNA: TGTGCCACCAGCAGGGAGGCAGGGGAGTACTACGAGCAGTACTTC. Full variable domain (missing parts from reference TRBV15 and TRBJ2-7): DAMVIQNPRYQVTQFGKPVTLSCSQTLNHNVMYWYQQKSSQAPKLLFHYYDKDFNNEADTPDNFQSRRPNTSFCFLDIRSPGLGDTAMYLCATSREAGEYYEQYFGPGTRLTVT.

The chain recombines TRBV5-1 with TRBJ2-7; 9 nucleotides agree with TRBD1. The germline CDR1 and CDR2 sequences are SGHRS and YFSETQ. Trimming removed 3 bases from V and 1 base from J; junction bases left unmatched: 5. The CDR3 consists of 15 residues. The CDR3 here is CASSSGTGRSYEQYF. CDR3 DNA: TGCGCCAGCAGCTCGGGGACAGGGAGGTCCTACGAGCAGTACTTC.

V usage is TRBV19 and J usage is TRBJ1-2; D is undetermined. The germline CDR1 and CDR2 sequences are LNHDA and SQIVND (reference sequence). Trimming left V 8 bases short and J 4 bases short, with 5 bases between. There are 10 residues in the CDR3. DNA of the CDR3: TGTGCCAGTTTCGGCTATGGCTACACCTTC. Amino acids: CASFGYGYTF. Supplemented by reference TRBV19 and TRBJ1-2, the full variable domain reads DGGITQSPKYLFRKEGQNVTLSCEQNLNHDAMYWYRQDPGQGLRLIYYSQIVNDFQKGDIAEGYSVSREKKESFPLTVTSAQKNPTAFYLCASFGYGYTFGSGTRLTVV.

The CDR3, as DNA: TGCGCCAGCAGCTTGGATCCAGACACAGATACGCAGTATTTT. Encoded protein: CASSLDPDTDTQYF. V is TRBV5-1 and J is TRBJ2-3; D ambiguous. CDR3 length: 14 residues. Trimming pared 0 bases from V and 2 bases from J, leaving 7 bases between. Germline V gene data show CDR1 as SGHRS and CDR2 as YFSETQ.

This clone was detected once. The chain has TRBV18 and TRBJ1-6; a weak D match, TRBD1 (6 bases). The germline V and J ends were trimmed by 5 bases and 5 bases, with 10 bases remaining between them. The CDR3 is 14 residues long. From germline, CDR1 is KGHSH and CDR2 LQKENI. The CDR3 bases are TGTGCCAGCTCATCGGGACACGATAATTCACCCCTCCACTTT. Translated, it gives CASSSGHDNSPLHF.